The 24 T cell receptor beta chains below all came from one sample that was sequenced in a study of identical twins. Each CDR3 protein gets one entry after TCRdb re-called the 5' RACE reads with MiXCR. The sample has around 290,000 distinct CDR3 sequences, around 9.7% seen once; the top ten hold approximately 7%. The same data also went into a second study, on yellow fever vaccine responses in identical twins.

The specimen was CD8+ T cells sorted from blood. The receptors derive from a woman aged 18-35 years in good health.

The CDR3 DNA sequence: TGTGCCAGCACCCAAATTCCAGGGTCAGAGCAGTTCTTC. Translated, it gives CASTQIPGSEQFF. The genes are TRBV11-2 and TRBJ2-1; a weak D match, TRBD1 (5 bases). This CDR3 contains 13 residues. Germline values: CDR1 SGHAT, CDR2 FQNNGV. V gave up 7 bases and J gave up 10 bases, with 17 bases separating them.

The chain has TRBV18 and TRBJ2-7; the match to TRBD2 covers 11 bases. Germline CDR1 KGHSH, CDR2 LQKENI. Trimming removed 3 bases from V and 2 bases from J; junction bases left unmatched: 6. CDR3 size: 16 residues. The CDR3 loop reads CASSPQPGLAAYEQYF. The DNA of the CDR3 is TGTGCCAGCTCACCCCAACCGGGACTAGCGGCCTACGAGCAGTACTTC.

The V gene is TRBV2, the J gene TRBJ1-1; 10 bases are a match to TRBD1. This CDR3 contains 14 residues. CDR1 and CDR2 from the germline V gene are SNHLY and FYNNEI. V gave up 9 bases and J gave up 5 bases; unmatched junction bases: 9. In DNA form, the CDR3 reads TGTGCCAGGGCTTTGCCGGACAGGGGGACTGAAGCTTTCTTT. This translates into CARALPDRGTEAFF.

This clonotype was counted a few times. The chain has TRBV12-3 or TRBV12-4 and TRBJ2-1; TRBD1 aligns across 9 bases. The CDR3 has 15 amino acids. The V gene end was trimmed by 6 bases and the J gene end by 5 bases; junction bases not matched to a gene: 8. The CDR3 DNA is TGTGCCAGCAGGCAGGGGACAGGGCTTGACAATGAGCAGTTCTTC. It is translated as CASRQGTGLDNEQFF.

This clonotype was counted only a few times. The chain couples TRBV7-9 to TRBJ2-1, with 12 bases aligning to TRBD1. The trim removed 5 bases at V and 7 bases at J, leaving 12 bases unmatched. Germline values: CDR1 SEHNR, CDR2 FQNEAQ (reference sequence). The CDR3 covers 17 residues. CDR3 region: CASSVLSGQGASNEQFF. The CDR3 DNA follows: TGTGCCAGCAGCGTACTCTCGGGACAGGGGGCAAGTAATGAGCAGTTCTTC.

At least ten counts were recorded for this clonotype. J is TRBJ2-3 and V is TRBV20-1; 9 nucleotides align to TRBD1. The CDR3 is 16 residues long. CDR1 and CDR2 from the germline V gene are DFQATT and SNEGSKA (reference sequence). The junction had 9 bases not matched to a gene; V was cut back by 0 bases and J by 5 bases. The CDR3 bases are TGCAGTGCTAGAGATTTGGCACAGGGGGCGGGAGATACGCAGTATTTT. Its translation is CSARDLAQGAGDTQYF.

This clonotype was counted at least ten times. The gene calls are TRBV4-2 and TRBJ2-1; 10 bases are a match to TRBD2. V lost 1 base and J lost 6; bases outside the gene matches: 6. Germline-derived CDR1 and CDR2 are LGHNA and YNFKEQ. The CDR3 sequence is 16 residues long. CDR3 sequence: CASSQVTQREGNEQFF. CDR3 bases: TGTGCCAGCAGCCAAGTGACCCAGCGGGAGGGCAATGAGCAGTTCTTC.

A few counts support this clonotype. In DNA, the CDR3 is TGCAGTGCTAGAGATCTCGGCAGGGGGACTACCTACGAGCAGTACTTC. Amino acids: CSARDLGRGTTYEQYF. The chain couples TRBV20-1 to TRBJ2-7; D may correspond to TRBD1 or TRBD2 (7 bases each). The CDR3 is made up of 16 amino acids. CDR1 and CDR2 from the germline V gene are DFQATT and SNEGSKA (reference sequence). V was trimmed by 0 bases and J by 2 bases, leaving 17 bases between them.

The genes are TRBV2 and TRBJ2-3; weak D call: TRBD1 (6 bases). From germline, CDR1 is SNHLY and CDR2 FYNNEI. V shed 6 bases and J shed 1 base, with 14 bases lying between them. This CDR3 spans 15 amino acids. CDR3 DNA sequence: TGTGCCAGCAGGATGGGGGCACGAGGCACAGATACGCAGTATTTT. It is translated as CASRMGARGTDTQYF.

This chain links TRBV27 with TRBJ2-5; a possible D gene is TRBD2 (6 bases). This CDR3 contains 14 residues. V was shortened by 5 bases and J by 7 bases, with 17 bases between the two germline ends. Germline CDR1 reads MNHEY; CDR2 reads SMNVEV (reference sequence). For the CDR3, the DNA is TGTGCCAGCAGTCCCGGACCGGACGGGGGGACCCAGTACTTC. Amino acid sequence: CASSPGPDGGTQYF.

In this sample, this clonotype turned up many times. The DNA for the CDR3 is TGTGCCAGCAGTGCGCCCGGGGGCACTGAAGCTTTCTTT. It is translated as CASSAPGGTEAFF. This chain uses TRBV6-1 with TRBJ1-1; weak D call: TRBD1 (5 bases). Germline loops: CDR1 MNHNS, CDR2 SASEGT. V was pared by 4 bases and J by 4 bases, with 10 bases between. The CDR3 totals 13 residues.

The chain combines TRBV2 with TRBJ2-3, with 10 bases identical to TRBD1. Germline CDR1 reads SNHLY; CDR2 reads FYNNEI. Germline trimming cut 4 bases from V and 2 bases from J; bases unmatched to any gene: 3. CDR3 length: 15 amino acids. CDR3 nucleotides: TGTGCCAGCAGTGGGACAGGGGGACCCACAGATACGCAGTATTTT. It encodes CASSGTGGPTDTQYF.

There are many counts of this clonotype. The chain carries TRBV12-3 or TRBV12-4 and TRBJ2-1, with D perhaps matching TRBD2 (7 bases). V was cut by 10 bases and J by 5 bases, with 24 bases left in between. This CDR3 has 16 amino acids. The DNA for the CDR3 is TGTGCCATCCTTCGGGGGGCAATGAATCCCCACAATGAGCAGTTCTTC. Protein sequence: CAILRGAMNPHNEQFF.

At least ten counts were recorded for this clonotype. J is TRBJ2-1 and V is TRBV6-4; 14 nucleotides line up with TRBD2. J was trimmed by 7 bases and V by 0 bases; bases with no gene match: 2. This CDR3 comprises 16 residues. Germline CDR1 is MRHNA and CDR2 is SNTAGT. CDR3 DNA: TGTGCCAGCAGTGACTCGACTAGCGGGGGGGCAAATGAGCAGTTCTTC. Translated: CASSDSTSGGANEQFF.

This clonotype was seen a handful of times. The chain carries TRBV7-9 and TRBJ2-7; TRBD2 aligns across 7 bases. CDR1 SEHNR and CDR2 FQNEAQ come from the germline V gene (reference sequence). Germline trimming cut 5 bases from V and 4 bases from J; bases unmatched to any gene: 8. The CDR3 sequence is 14 residues long. In DNA form, the CDR3 reads TGTGCCAGCAGCCGTAGCGGGCCCGAATACGAGCAGTACTTC. Translating gives CASSRSGPEYEQYF.

This clonotype was detected a few times. The rearrangement links TRBV11-1 to TRBJ2-3; 13 nucleotides align to TRBD2. Per germline, CDR1 SGHAT and CDR2 FQDESV (reference sequence). The CDR3 length is 18 residues. Germline trimming cut 3 bases from V and 6 bases from J; bases unmatched to any gene: 12. The CDR3 here is CASSLPLAGGVGVDTQYF. The CDR3 nucleotides are TGTGCCAGCAGCTTGCCACTAGCGGGGGGGGTTGGTGTGGATACGCAGTATTTT.

This chain uses TRBV6-5 with TRBJ2-3; TRBD2 aligns across 7 bases. CDR3 length equals 19 residues. CDR1 is MNHEY, CDR2 SVGAGI, per germline. The junction had 14 bases not matched to a gene; V was cut back by 2 bases and J by 0 bases. The CDR3 region has the DNA TGTGCCAGCAGTTACGAGAGGGTCGGGGGGATAACTAGCACAGATACGCAGTATTTT. Encoded protein: CASSYERVGGITSTDTQYF.

This clonotype was seen at least ten times. The genes are TRBV7-9 and TRBJ2-5, with D unresolved. The CDR3 totals 14 residues. Germline-derived CDR1 and CDR2 are SEHNR and FQNEAQ (reference sequence). With 1 base removed from V and 2 bases from J, the gap between germline ends came to 8 bases. CDR3 sequence: CASSLGAVQETQYF. The CDR3 nucleotides are TGTGCCAGCAGCTTAGGGGCAGTTCAAGAGACCCAGTACTTC.

The J gene is TRBJ2-1, the V gene TRBV27, with D unresolved. CDR3 length equals 15 residues. The germline CDR1 and CDR2 sequences are MNHEY and SMNVEV (reference sequence). V dropped 5 bases and J dropped 0 bases, with 11 bases sitting between them. The CDR3 spells CASSAQSSSYNEQFF. The CDR3 bases are TGTGCCAGCAGTGCTCAATCCAGCTCCTACAATGAGCAGTTCTTC.

V is TRBV25-1 and J is TRBJ2-5, with 7 nucleotides matching TRBD1. CDR3 length: 13 residues. Per germline, CDR1 MGHDK and CDR2 SYGVNS. J lost 5 bases, V lost 4 bases, and 4 bases had no gene match. Here the CDR3 reads CASSVVTGETQYF. The CDR3 DNA is TGTGCCAGCAGTGTTGTGACAGGGGAGACCCAGTACTTC.

The CDR3 DNA reads as TGTGCCAGCAGCCGGCAAATAGATGAGCAGTTCTTC. It specifies CASSRQIDEQFF. The V gene is TRBV16, the J gene TRBJ2-1; D unresolved. The germline gives CDR1 KGHSY, CDR2 FQNENV. The CDR3 consists of 12 residues. Trimming shortened V by 4 bases and J by 8 bases, and 9 bases separated the two germline ends.

This clonotype was seen a handful of times. The chain carries TRBV11-1 and TRBJ2-1, with 8 nucleotides matching TRBD2. The CDR3 is 20 amino acids. V shed 5 bases and J 0 bases; nucleotides not matched to a gene: 18. Per germline, CDR1 SGHAT and CDR2 FQDESV (reference sequence). The CDR3 bases are TGTGCCAGCAGCACCCAATCCCAACAACGGGGGGGGAGCTCCTACAATGAGCAGTTCTTC. This encodes CASSTQSQQRGGSSYNEQFF.

In its sample, this clonotype was seen many times. The chain recombines TRBV29-1 with TRBJ2-7, with 7 bases fitting TRBD2. Per germline, CDR1 SQVTM and CDR2 ANQGSEA. The V and J ends lost 7 bases and 6 bases, in that order; junction bases with no gene match: 3. The length of the CDR3 is 10 residues. The CDR3 spells CSASGGEQYF. The CDR3 DNA reads as TGCAGCGCATCGGGGGGCGAGCAGTACTTC.

This clonotype was found many times. The chain links TRBV5-1 to TRBJ2-1; tentatively, D is TRBD2 (6 bases). Germline V gives CDR1 SGHRS, CDR2 YFSETQ. The CDR3 runs to 15 residues. Deletions cut 6 bases from V and 0 bases from J, with 13 bases between. The CDR3 loop is CASTVAVSSYNEQFF. The CDR3 DNA sequence: TGCGCCAGCACCGTAGCGGTGAGCTCCTACAATGAGCAGTTCTTC.